This T cell receptor beta chain was found in a study of blood T cell repertoires in COVID-19. Study details: T cells, B-cell-depleted T cells, or PBMCs provided the cDNA or gDNA that served as material.

Authors' methods: The assay estimated nucleated cells by amplifying reference gene primers. TCRdb's copy holds only in-frame clones and misses some; the assay was immunoSEQ multiplex PCR. That table is the source of V, J and clone size, and D and trimming were worked out from the DNA. The sample records approximately 230,000 clones, 70% to 85% being singletons. Trimming stripped 3 bases from V and 7 bases from J, with 13 bases between. The germline CDR1 and CDR2 sequences are SGHRS and YFSETQ. The CDR3 length is 13 residues. This sequence joins TRBV5-1 and TRBJ1-2; D possibly corresponds to TRBD1 (6 bases). The sequencing input was peripheral blood. This TCR was sampled from a woman aged 80 or over with active or convalescent COVID-19. CDR3 protein: CASSSAGGVGYTF. Written as DNA, the CDR3 is TGCGCCAGCAGCTCGGCGGGGGGCGTTGGCTACACCTTC. The variable domain in full, with the rest retrieved from reference TRBV5-1 and TRBJ1-2, is KAGVTQTPRYLIKTRGQQVTLSCSPISGHRSVSWYQQTPGQGLQFLFEYFSETQRNKGNFPGRFSGRQFSNSRSEMNVSTLELGDSALYLCASSSAGGVGYTFGSGTRLTVV.